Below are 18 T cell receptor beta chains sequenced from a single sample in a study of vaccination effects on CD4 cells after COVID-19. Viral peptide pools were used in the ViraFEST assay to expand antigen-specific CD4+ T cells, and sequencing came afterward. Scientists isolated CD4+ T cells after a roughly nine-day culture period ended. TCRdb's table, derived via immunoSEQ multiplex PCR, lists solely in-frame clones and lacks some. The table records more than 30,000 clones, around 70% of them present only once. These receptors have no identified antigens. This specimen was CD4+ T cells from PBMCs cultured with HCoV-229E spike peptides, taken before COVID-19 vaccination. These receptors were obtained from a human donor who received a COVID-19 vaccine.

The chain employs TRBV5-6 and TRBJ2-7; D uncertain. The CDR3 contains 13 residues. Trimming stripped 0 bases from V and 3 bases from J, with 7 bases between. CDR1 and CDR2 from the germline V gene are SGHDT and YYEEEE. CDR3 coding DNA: TGTGCCAGCAGCTTGGGCGGTTACTACGAGCAGTACTTC. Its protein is CASSLGGYYEQYF.

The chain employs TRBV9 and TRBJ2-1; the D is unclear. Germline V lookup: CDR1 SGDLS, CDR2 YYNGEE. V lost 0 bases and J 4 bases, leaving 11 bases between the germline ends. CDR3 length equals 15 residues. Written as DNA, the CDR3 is TGTGCCAGCAGCGTAGGCTGGGGATCTTACAATGAGCAGTTCTTC. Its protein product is CASSVGWGSYNEQFF.

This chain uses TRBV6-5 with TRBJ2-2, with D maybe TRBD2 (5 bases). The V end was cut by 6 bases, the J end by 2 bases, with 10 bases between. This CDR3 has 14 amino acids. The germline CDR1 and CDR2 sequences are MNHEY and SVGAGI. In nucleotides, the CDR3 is TGTGCCAGCAGGGGGAGTCCCAACACCGGGGAGCTGTTTTTT. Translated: CASRGSPNTGELFF.

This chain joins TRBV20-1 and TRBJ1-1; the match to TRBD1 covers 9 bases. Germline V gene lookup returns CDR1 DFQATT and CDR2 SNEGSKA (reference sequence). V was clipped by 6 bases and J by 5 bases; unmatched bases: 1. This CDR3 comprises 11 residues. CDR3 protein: CSAGQGTEAFF. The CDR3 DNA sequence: TGCAGTGCCGGACAGGGGACTGAAGCTTTCTTT.

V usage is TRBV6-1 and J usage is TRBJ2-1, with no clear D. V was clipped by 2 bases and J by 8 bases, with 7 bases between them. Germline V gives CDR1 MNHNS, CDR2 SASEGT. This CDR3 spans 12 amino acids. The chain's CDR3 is CASSESGYEQFF. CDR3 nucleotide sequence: TGTGCCAGCAGTGAATCCGGATATGAGCAGTTCTTC.

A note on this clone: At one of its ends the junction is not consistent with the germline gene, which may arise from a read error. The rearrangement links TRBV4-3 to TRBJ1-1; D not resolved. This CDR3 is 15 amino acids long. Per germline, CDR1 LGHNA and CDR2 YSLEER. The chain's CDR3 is CASSQEGIGRTEAFF. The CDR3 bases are TGCGCCAGCAGCCAAGAAGGGATCGGGCGGACTGAGGCTTTCTTT.

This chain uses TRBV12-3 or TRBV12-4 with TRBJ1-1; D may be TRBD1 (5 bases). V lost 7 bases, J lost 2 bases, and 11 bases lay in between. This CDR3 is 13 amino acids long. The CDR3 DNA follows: TGTGCCAGCACCCGACAGATAAACACTGAAGCTTTCTTT. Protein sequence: CASTRQINTEAFF.

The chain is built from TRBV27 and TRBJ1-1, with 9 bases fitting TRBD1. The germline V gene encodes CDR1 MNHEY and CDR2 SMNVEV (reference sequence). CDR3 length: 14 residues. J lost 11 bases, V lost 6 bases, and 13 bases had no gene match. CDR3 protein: CASRARRDRDMAFF. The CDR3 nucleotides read TGTGCCAGCAGAGCCCGCCGGGACAGGGATATGGCTTTCTTT.

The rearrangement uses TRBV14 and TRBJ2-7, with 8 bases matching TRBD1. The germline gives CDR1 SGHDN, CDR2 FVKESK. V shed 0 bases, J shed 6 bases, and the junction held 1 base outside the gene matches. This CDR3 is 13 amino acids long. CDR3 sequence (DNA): TGTGCCAGCAGCCAAGACAGGGGGCGCGAGCAGTACTTC. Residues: CASSQDRGREQYF.

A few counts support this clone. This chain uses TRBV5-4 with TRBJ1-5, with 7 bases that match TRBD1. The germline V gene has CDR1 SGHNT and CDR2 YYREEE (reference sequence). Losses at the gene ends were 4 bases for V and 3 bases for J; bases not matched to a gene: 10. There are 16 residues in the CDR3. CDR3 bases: TGTGCCAGCAGCACCCAGGGGGGGGCGAACAATCAGCCCCAGCATTTT. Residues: CASSTQGGANNQPQHF.

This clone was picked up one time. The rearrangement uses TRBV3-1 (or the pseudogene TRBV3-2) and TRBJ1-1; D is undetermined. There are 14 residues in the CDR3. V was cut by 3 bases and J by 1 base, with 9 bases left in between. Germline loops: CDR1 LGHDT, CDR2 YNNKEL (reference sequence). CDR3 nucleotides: TGTGCCAGCAGCCAGGGCTCGTGGAACACTGAAGCTTTCTTT. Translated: CASSQGSWNTEAFF.

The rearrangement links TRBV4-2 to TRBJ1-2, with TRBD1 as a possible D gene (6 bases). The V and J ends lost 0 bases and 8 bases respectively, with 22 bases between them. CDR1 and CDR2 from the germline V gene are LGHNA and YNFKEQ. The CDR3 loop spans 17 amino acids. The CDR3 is CASSQDRRDTETRGYTF. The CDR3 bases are TGTGCCAGCAGCCAAGACAGGAGGGACACCGAAACCAGGGGCTACACCTTC.

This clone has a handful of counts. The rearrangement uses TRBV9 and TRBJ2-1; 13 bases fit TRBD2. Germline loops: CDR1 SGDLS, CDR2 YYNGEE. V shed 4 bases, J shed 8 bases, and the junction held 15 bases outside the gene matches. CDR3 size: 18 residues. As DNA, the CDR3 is TGTGCCAGCAGCCCCAAAAGACTAGCGGGGGGACAAGAAGATGAGCAGTTCTTC. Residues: CASSPKRLAGGQEDEQFF.

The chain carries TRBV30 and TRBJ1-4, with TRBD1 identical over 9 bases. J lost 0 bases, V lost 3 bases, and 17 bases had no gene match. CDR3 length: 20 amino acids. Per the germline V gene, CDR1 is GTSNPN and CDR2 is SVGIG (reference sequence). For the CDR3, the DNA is TGTGCCTGGAGCGCCTTGGACAGGGGTCGTATCGGGACAACTAATGAAAAACTGTTTTTT. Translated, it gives CAWSALDRGRIGTTNEKLFF. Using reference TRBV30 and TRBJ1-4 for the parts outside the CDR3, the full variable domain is SQTIHQWPATLVQPVGSPLSLECTVEGTSNPNLYWYRQAAGRGLQLLFYSVGIGQISSEVPQNLSASRPQDRQFILSSKKLLLSDSGFYLCAWSALDRGRIGTTNEKLFFGSGTQLSVL.

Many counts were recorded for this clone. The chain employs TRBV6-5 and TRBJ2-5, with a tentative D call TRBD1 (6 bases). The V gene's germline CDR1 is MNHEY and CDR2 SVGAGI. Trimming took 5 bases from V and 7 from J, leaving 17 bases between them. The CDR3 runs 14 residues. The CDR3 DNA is TGTGCCAGCAGTCCGACCGGGACACGGGGGACCCAGTACTTC. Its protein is CASSPTGTRGTQYF.

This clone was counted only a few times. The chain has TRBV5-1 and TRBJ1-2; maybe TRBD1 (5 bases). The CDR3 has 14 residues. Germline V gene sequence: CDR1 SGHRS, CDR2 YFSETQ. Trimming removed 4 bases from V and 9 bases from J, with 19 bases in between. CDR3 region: CASSLSGPPTSYTF. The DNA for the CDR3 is TGCGCCAGCAGCCTCTCGGGACCTCCAACCAGCTACACCTTC.

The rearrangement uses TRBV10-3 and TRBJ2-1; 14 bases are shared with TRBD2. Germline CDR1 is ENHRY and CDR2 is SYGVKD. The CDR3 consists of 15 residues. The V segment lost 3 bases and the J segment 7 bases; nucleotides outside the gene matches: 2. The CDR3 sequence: CAISDWTSGGNEQFF. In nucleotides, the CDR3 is TGTGCCATCAGTGATTGGACTAGCGGGGGGAATGAGCAGTTCTTC.

The DNA for the CDR3 is TGTGCCAGTAGTATACGGGCTGGGGCCAACGTCCTGACTTTC. Translation: CASSIRAGANVLTF. V usage is TRBV19 and J usage is TRBJ2-6; D ambiguous. Trimming cost V 2 bases and J 2 bases, with 4 bases left between them. Germline loops: CDR1 LNHDA, CDR2 SQIVND (reference sequence). This CDR3 has 14 amino acids.